Each of the 24 T cell receptor beta chains below was sequenced from the same sample in a study of regulatory T cells in long-lasting Graves disease. Documented time point: newly diagnosed GD, antithyroid drugs for less than 3 months. RNA from PBMCs was the source of the TCR library. The authors built TCR beta libraries using iRepertoire HTBI primers and Arm-PCR of CDR3 regions. TCRdb reanalysed the multiplex PCR reads using MiXCR and keeps one entry per CDR3 protein. Seen here are about 520,000 distinct CDR3 sequences, 12% observed once, and the top ten hold roughly 8.9%. This same sample was also part of a study on T cells in Graves' hyperthyroidism and ophthalmopathy.

Sequencing used peripheral blood mononuclear cells (PBMCs), obtained at new diagnosis, from a patient treated with antithyroid drugs. The receptors originated from a woman aged 25-40 years with Graves disease.

This clonotype was seen ten or more times. The CDR3 coding sequence is TGTGCCAGCAGTTACGACAGGTCCGCTAACTATGGCTACACCTTC. Translating gives CASSYDRSANYGYTF. The chain couples TRBV6-5 to TRBJ1-2; D perhaps matches TRBD1 (6 bases). This CDR3 region has 15 residues. The V gene's germline CDR1 is MNHEY and CDR2 SVGAGI. V was pared by 2 bases and J by 0 bases, with 10 bases between.

This clonotype occurred many times. The V gene is TRBV27, the J gene TRBJ2-7; TRBD2 matches 11 bases. This CDR3 is built from 14 residues. Germline trimming cut 8 bases from V and 5 bases from J; bases unmatched to any gene: 8. CDR1 is MNHEY and CDR2 is SMNVEV in the germline V gene (reference sequence). CDR3 in DNA: TGTGCCAGCTCCTCGGTAGCGGGAGGGAACGAGCAGTACTTC. This sequence encodes CASSSVAGGNEQYF.

Many counts were recorded for this clonotype. V gene TRBV7-3 combines with J gene TRBJ2-2; the D is unclear. The V end was cut by 2 bases, the J end by 6 bases, with 7 bases between. The length of the CDR3 is 13 residues. Germline V gene sequence: CDR1 SGHTA, CDR2 FQGTGA. The CDR3 DNA follows: TGTGCCAGCAGCTTAGAACGCGCCGGGGAGCTGTTTTTT. This encodes CASSLERAGELFF. Full variable domain (rest looked up from reference TRBV7-3 and TRBJ2-2): GAGVSQTPSNKVTEKGKYVELRCDPISGHTALYWYRQSLGQGPEFLIYFQGTGAADDSGLPNDRFFAVRPEGSVSTLKIQRTERGDSAVYLCASSLERAGELFFGEGSRLTVL.

This clonotype has at least ten counts. V and J are TRBV27 and TRBJ2-7; D gene ambiguous. Germline assignment: CDR1 MNHEY and CDR2 SMNVEV (reference sequence). Trimming shortened V by 5 bases and J by 3 bases, and 14 bases separated the two germline ends. The CDR3 runs 14 residues. The CDR3 DNA is TGTGCCAGCAGTCCCAAGGTGTGGGGCTACGAGCAGTACTTC. It yields the protein CASSPKVWGYEQYF.

The chain couples TRBV19 to TRBJ2-7; TRBD1 matches 9 bases. The J segment lost 1 base and the V segment lost 6 bases, leaving 13 bases of the junction unmatched. The CDR3 has 17 amino acids. Germline loops: CDR1 LNHDA, CDR2 SQIVND (reference sequence). CDR3 sequence reads: CASSARYLGQGSYEQYF. DNA of the CDR3: TGTGCCAGTAGCGCTCGCTATTTGGGACAGGGATCCTACGAGCAGTACTTC.

The table lists this clonotype with a few counts. This chain connects TRBV3-1 to TRBJ1-6, with 7 positions matching TRBD1. The germline gives CDR1 LGHDT, CDR2 YNNKEL (reference sequence). The CDR3 runs to 17 residues. V trimming: 1 base; J trimming: 9 bases; junction bases outside the gene matches: 12. For the CDR3, the DNA is TGTGCCAGCAGCCAAGTCGACACACAGGGGCCAATTTCACCCCTCCACTTT. This gives the protein CASSQVDTQGPISPLHF. Complete variable domain (other parts from reference TRBV3-1 and TRBJ1-6): DTAVSQTPKYLVTQMGNDKSIKCEQNLGHDTMYWYKQDSKKFLKIMFSYNNKELIINETVPNRFSPKSPDKAHLNLHINSLELGDSAVYFCASSQVDTQGPISPLHFGNGTRLTVT.

The chain recombines TRBV10-2 with TRBJ1-4; D not resolved. This CDR3 has 15 amino acids. V was shortened by 3 bases and J by 4 bases, with 12 bases between the two germline ends. CDR1 WSHSY and CDR2 SAAADI come from the germline V gene. This CDR3 is CASSEWTSFNEKLFF. In nucleotides, the CDR3 is TGCGCCAGCAGTGAATGGACTTCCTTTAATGAAAAACTGTTTTTT.

This clonotype was seen ten or more times. The chain links TRBV29-1 to TRBJ2-2; 13 bases are shared with TRBD2. CDR1 and CDR2 from the germline V gene are SQVTM and ANQGSEA. V lost 7 bases, J lost 5 bases, and 13 bases stayed unmatched. The CDR3 has 17 residues. The CDR3 sequence is CSDPQLAGGPSTGELFF. The CDR3 bases are TGCAGCGACCCCCAACTAGCGGGAGGGCCCTCGACCGGGGAGCTGTTTTTT.

The J gene is TRBJ1-1, the V gene TRBV27, with 12 bases that match TRBD1. There are 15 residues in the CDR3. CDR1 is MNHEY and CDR2 is SMNVEV in the germline V gene (reference sequence). The ends lost 3 bases at V and 5 bases at J; junction bases unmatched: 4. CDR3 DNA sequence: TGTGCCAGCAGTTTCTCGGGACAGGGGGCAACTGAAGCTTTCTTT. Residues: CASSFSGQGATEAFF.

CDR3 loop: CASSTGYSGELFF. DNA for the CDR3: TGCGCCAGCAGCACAGGGTATTCCGGGGAGCTGTTTTTT. V usage is TRBV5-1 and J usage is TRBJ2-2, with D possibly TRBD1 on 6 matching bases. Trimming took 4 bases from V and 6 from J, leaving 10 bases between them. The CDR3 contains 13 residues. Per germline, CDR1 SGHRS and CDR2 YFSETQ.

In its sample, this clonotype was seen many times. V is TRBV11-1 and J is TRBJ1-6; TRBD1 might be the D (5 bases). CDR1 and CDR2 from the germline V gene are SGHAT and FQDESV (reference sequence). The CDR3 totals 14 residues. V was cut by 5 bases and J by 9 bases, with 14 bases left in between. CDR3 bases: TGTGCCAGCAGCAAACTACCGACAGTTTCACCCCTCCACTTT. Its protein is CASSKLPTVSPLHF. Looking up the rest from reference TRBV11-1 and TRBJ1-6 gives the full variable domain: EAEVAQSPRYKITEKSQAVAFWCDPISGHATLYWYRQILGQGPELLVQFQDESVVDDSQLPKDRFSAERLKGVDSTLKIQPAELGDSAMYLCASSKLPTVSPLHFGNGTRLTVT.

This clonotype was seen many times. Germline and junction disagree at one end, which may indicate a read error. This sequence joins TRBV2 and TRBJ1-1; maybe TRBD1 (5 bases). The CDR3 runs 17 residues. Germline assignment: CDR1 SNHLY and CDR2 FYNNEI. Here the CDR3 DNA reads TGTGCCAGCAGTTTTCCCACGGGGGAGATATTGAACACTGAAACTTTCTTT. As protein: CASSFPTGEILNTETFF.

This clonotype was detected many times. The chain links TRBV12-3 or TRBV12-4 to TRBJ2-2, with 8 bases identical to TRBD2. The ends lost 5 bases at V and 6 bases at J; junction bases unmatched: 11. The CDR3 extends over 16 amino acids. The chain's CDR3 is CASSKKSGRGAGELFF. CDR3 coding DNA: TGTGCCAGCAGTAAAAAAAGCGGGAGAGGGGCCGGGGAGCTGTTTTTT.

This clonotype has more than one count but fewer than ten. V is TRBV5-1 and J is TRBJ1-5; TRBD1 is a possible D gene (6 bases). Per the germline V gene, CDR1 is SGHRS and CDR2 is YFSETQ. Trimming took off 3 bases at V and 6 bases at J, with 13 bases between the two ends. CDR3 length: 14 residues. In DNA form, the CDR3 reads TGCGCCAGCAGCTGGGAGGGGGGGATTCAGCCCCAGCATTTT. This sequence encodes CASSWEGGIQPQHF.

The chain joins TRBV3-1 to TRBJ1-1, with 10 bases lining up with TRBD1. The CDR3 covers 14 residues. Germline loops: CDR1 LGHDT, CDR2 YNNKEL (reference sequence). The V gene end was trimmed by 5 bases and the J gene end by 5 bases; junction bases not matched to a gene: 5. CDR3 loop: CASSSGTGVTEAFF. The CDR3 DNA follows: TGTGCCAGCAGCTCCGGGACAGGGGTGACTGAAGCTTTCTTT.

This clonotype has a handful of counts. The genes are TRBV28 and TRBJ1-4; D is possibly TRBD1 (5 bases). CDR1 is MDHEN, CDR2 SYDVKM, per germline. V gave up 6 bases and J gave up 15 bases, with 23 bases separating them. The CDR3 is made up of 14 amino acids. DNA for the CDR3: TGTGCCAGCAGCCCCCCGAGGGGTCTTGGTAATTTGTTTTTT. Its protein is CASSPPRGLGNLFF.

This clonotype was seen many times. This rearrangement joins TRBV27 to TRBJ1-6, with TRBD1 matching over 7 bases. CDR1 is MNHEY and CDR2 is SMNVEV in the germline V gene (reference sequence). CDR3 length equals 14 residues. The V gene end was trimmed by 6 bases and the J gene end by 6 bases; junction bases not matched to a gene: 5. CDR3 nucleotide sequence: TGTGCCAGCAGCTTTGACAGGGCTAATTCACCCCTCCACTTT. This codes for CASSFDRANSPLHF.

The table lists this clonotype with many counts. The J gene is TRBJ2-6, the V gene TRBV6-1; tentatively, D is TRBD1 or TRBD2 (6 bases each). V lost 7 bases and J lost 1, with 23 bases in between. This CDR3 comprises 19 residues. The germline CDR1 and CDR2 sequences are MNHNS and SASEGT. The CDR3 here is CASTDVRGALPSGANVLTF. CDR3 coding DNA: TGTGCCAGCACCGACGTGAGGGGGGCGCTCCCATCTGGGGCCAACGTCCTGACTTTC.

This clonotype has ten or more counts. The chain carries TRBV28 and TRBJ1-1; maybe TRBD1 (5 bases). Germline loops: CDR1 MDHEN, CDR2 SYDVKM. CDR3 size: 11 residues. Trimming pared 3 bases from V and 8 bases from J, leaving 7 bases between. The CDR3 bases are TGTGCCAGCAGTTTTGGGGCGGAAGCTTTCTTT. It specifies CASSFGAEAFF. Supplemented by reference TRBV28 and TRBJ1-1, the full variable domain reads DVKVTQSSRYLVKRTGEKVFLECVQDMDHENMFWYRQDPGLGLRLIYFSYDVKMKEKGDIPEGYSVSREKKERFSLILESASTNQTSMYLCASSFGAEAFFGQGTRLTVV.

A remark on this clonotype: This may be a read error, as it is one base from a much larger clone. The chain has TRBV20-1 and TRBJ1-1; the D is unclear. From germline, CDR1 is DFQATT and CDR2 SNEGSKA (reference sequence). Trimming stripped 1 base from V and 1 base from J, with 7 bases between. CDR3 length: 13 residues. CDR3 protein: CSARVPWNTEAFF. The CDR3 DNA reads TGCAGTGCTAGAGTTCCGTGGAACACTGAAGCTTTCTTT.

The chain has TRBV29-1 and TRBJ1-5; D gene uncertain. Per the germline V gene, CDR1 is SQVTM and CDR2 is ANQGSEA. The CDR3 has 12 residues. Trimming shortened V by 4 bases and J by 2 bases, and 6 bases separated the two germline ends. The CDR3 region has the DNA TGCAGCGTTGCGGACGGCAATCAGCCCCAGCATTTT. Amino acid sequence: CSVADGNQPQHF.

This clonotype was seen many times. The genes are TRBV13 and TRBJ2-6, with D maybe TRBD1 (6 bases). V was cut by 5 bases and J by 0 bases, with 23 bases left in between. Germline values: CDR1 PRHDT, CDR2 FYEKMQ (reference sequence). The CDR3 is 20 residues long. The CDR3 spells CASSQRNTGFRASGANVLTF. CDR3 bases: TGTGCCAGCAGCCAGAGAAATACAGGGTTCCGCGCCTCTGGGGCCAACGTCCTGACTTTC.

The chain couples TRBV11-2 to TRBJ2-5; 10 bases map to TRBD1. CDR1 SGHAT and CDR2 FQNNGV come from the germline V gene. There are 16 residues in the CDR3. V was pared by 5 bases and J by 3 bases, with 9 bases of the junction left unmatched. CDR3 sequence: CASSRPGQGRKETQYF. In DNA, the CDR3 is TGTGCCAGCAGCCGCCCGGGACAGGGGCGTAAAGAGACCCAGTACTTC.

There are a few counts of this clonotype. The V and J genes are TRBV20-1 and TRBJ1-1; D may be TRBD1 (6 bases). Germline CDR1 is DFQATT and CDR2 is SNEGSKA (reference sequence). The CDR3 covers 14 residues. Trimming took off 6 bases at V and 0 bases at J, with 14 bases between the two ends. The CDR3 bases are TGCAGTGCCGAACCGGGACACCTGAACACTGAAGCTTTCTTT. As protein: CSAEPGHLNTEAFF.